A selection of T cell receptor beta chains follows, all from one sample in a study of cytomegalovirus exposure and HLA in healthy donors. Produced via immunoSEQ multiplex PCR; TCRdb's table is partial and in-frame only. The data contain 140,000 to 150,000 clones, over 70% of them singletons. Sequencing was performed on PBMCs. These receptors were collected from a man between 35 and 55 years old in good health and CMV-seronegative. The CDR3 runs from the conserved cysteine through the conserved F or W. The order of the fields is clone size, J gene, V gene, D gene, CDR3 protein, CDR3 DNA. D genes are given only for firm matches. The size field is filled for only some rows; it gives once, few, many or a size class.

clone_size: .; j_call: TRBJ1-6; v_call: TRBV18; d_call: .; cdr3_aa: CASSPSSYNSPLHF; cdr3_nt: TGTGCCAGCTCACCCAGCTCCTATAATTCACCCCTCCACTTT
clone_size: .; j_call: TRBJ2-7; v_call: TRBV7-9; d_call: TRBD1; cdr3_aa: CASRDRDSDTYEQYF; cdr3_nt: TGTGCCAGCAGGGACCGGGACAGCGATACCTACGAGCAGTACTTC
clone_size: .; j_call: TRBJ1-4; v_call: TRBV4-1; d_call: .; cdr3_aa: CASSQDRDSRNEKLFF; cdr3_nt: TGCGCCAGCAGCCAAGACAGGGACTCGAGGAATGAAAAACTGTTTTTT
clone_size: .; j_call: TRBJ2-7; v_call: TRBV5-1; d_call: TRBD2; cdr3_aa: CASSLPSGGAYEQYF; cdr3_nt: TGCGCCAGCAGCTTGCCTAGCGGGGGGGCCTACGAGCAGTACTTC
clone_size: .; j_call: TRBJ2-5; v_call: TRBV5-1; d_call: .; cdr3_aa: CASSLDSFLQETQYF; cdr3_nt: TGCGCCAGCAGCTTGGACAGTTTCCTTCAAGAGACCCAGTACTTC
clone_size: .; j_call: TRBJ2-7; v_call: TRBV30; d_call: .; cdr3_aa: CAWAGTTYEQYF; cdr3_nt: TGTGCCTGGGCCGGGACAACCTACGAGCAGTACTTC
clone_size: .; j_call: TRBJ2-3; v_call: TRBV5-4; d_call: TRBD2; cdr3_aa: CASSPRTGGRTDTQYF; cdr3_nt: TGTGCCAGCAGCCCCAGGACGGGGGGGCGTACAGATACGCAGTATTTT
clone_size: .; j_call: TRBJ1-5; v_call: TRBV6-4; d_call: .; cdr3_aa: CASREDRFGGNQPQHF; cdr3_nt: TGTGCCAGCAGAGAAGACAGATTTGGGGGCAATCAGCCCCAGCATTTT
clone_size: .; j_call: TRBJ1-1; v_call: TRBV28; d_call: .; cdr3_aa: CASSFAYRDTEAFF; cdr3_nt: TGTGCCAGCAGTTTCGCGTACAGGGACACTGAAGCTTTCTTT
clone_size: .; j_call: TRBJ2-6; v_call: TRBV4-1; d_call: .; cdr3_aa: CASSQEVKLSFSGANVLTF; cdr3_nt: TGCGCCAGCAGCCAAGAGGTGAAGCTCTCCTTCTCTGGGGCCAACGTCCTGACTTTC
clone_size: .; j_call: TRBJ1-1; v_call: TRBV25-1; d_call: TRBD1; cdr3_aa: CASSVGRGLFGTEAFF; cdr3_nt: TGTGCCAGCAGTGTTGGCAGGGGGCTGTTCGGCACTGAAGCTTTCTTT
clone_size: .; j_call: TRBJ2-2; v_call: TRBV9; d_call: .; cdr3_aa: CASSVAAGSSGELFF; cdr3_nt: TGTGCCAGCAGCGTAGCCGCAGGCTCCTCCGGGGAGCTGTTTTTT
clone_size: .; j_call: TRBJ1-3; v_call: TRBV9; d_call: .; cdr3_aa: CASSVGQTGNTIYF; cdr3_nt: TGTGCCAGCAGCGTAGGACAGACTGGAAACACCATATATTTT
clone_size: .; j_call: TRBJ1-5; v_call: TRBV28; d_call: .; cdr3_aa: CASSPGTPYSNQPQHF; cdr3_nt: TGTGCCAGCAGCCCCGGGACACCTTATAGCAATCAGCCCCAGCATTTT
clone_size: once; j_call: TRBJ2-1; v_call: TRBV5-4; d_call: TRBD2; cdr3_aa: CASRRLLAGGGNEQFF; cdr3_nt: TGTGCCAGCAGGCGCCTACTAGCGGGCGGTGGGAATGAGCAGTTCTTC
clone_size: .; j_call: TRBJ2-7; v_call: TRBV6-5; d_call: TRBD2; cdr3_aa: CASSFGLAGGFEQYF; cdr3_nt: TGTGCCAGCAGTTTCGGACTAGCGGGGGGGTTCGAGCAGTACTTC
clone_size: .; j_call: TRBJ1-4; v_call: TRBV9; d_call: .; cdr3_aa: CASSVLSGTNEKLFF; cdr3_nt: TGTGCCAGCAGCGTCCTTTCGGGAACTAATGAAAAACTGTTTTTT
clone_size: .; j_call: TRBJ2-5; v_call: TRBV5-1; d_call: .; cdr3_aa: CASSLAGNQETQYF; cdr3_nt: TGCGCCAGCAGCTTGGCAGGGAACCAAGAGACCCAGTACTTC
clone_size: .; j_call: TRBJ2-7; v_call: TRBV28; d_call: TRBD1; cdr3_aa: CASSPLGQGSDEQYF; cdr3_nt: TGTGCCAGCAGTCCCCTGGGACAGGGGAGCGACGAGCAGTACTTC
clone_size: many; j_call: TRBJ2-5; v_call: TRBV6-6; d_call: TRBD1; cdr3_aa: CASSSRDRVLRETQYF; cdr3_nt: TGTGCCAGCAGTAGCCGGGACAGGGTTTTGCGGGAGACCCAGTACTTC
clone_size: few; j_call: TRBJ1-1; v_call: TRBV7-8; d_call: TRBD1; cdr3_aa: CASSLGTGGTLNTEAFF; cdr3_nt: TGTGCCAGCAGCTTAGGGACAGGGGGCACATTGAACACTGAAGCTTTCTTT
clone_size: .; j_call: TRBJ1-2; v_call: TRBV5-6; d_call: TRBD1; cdr3_aa: CASSLAPGQGGIKGYTF; cdr3_nt: TGTGCCAGCAGCTTGGCCCCCGGACAGGGGGGCATAAAGGGCTACACCTTC
clone_size: .; j_call: TRBJ2-2; v_call: TRBV9; d_call: TRBD1; cdr3_aa: CASSPFDRGRLFF; cdr3_nt: TGTGCCAGCAGCCCCTTTGACAGGGGAAGGCTGTTTTTT
clone_size: few; j_call: TRBJ2-2; v_call: TRBV4-1; d_call: TRBD2; cdr3_aa: CASSQEGLAGGFANTGELFF; cdr3_nt: TGCGCCAGCAGCCAAGAGGGACTAGCGGGGGGCTTCGCGAACACCGGGGAGCTGTTTTTT
clone_size: .; j_call: TRBJ2-2; v_call: TRBV28; d_call: .; cdr3_aa: CASRPTGPGELFF; cdr3_nt: TGTGCCAGCAGACCTACAGGGCCCGGGGAGCTGTTTTTT
clone_size: once; j_call: TRBJ2-7; v_call: TRBV7-2; d_call: .; cdr3_aa: CASSLGTSRSYEQYF; cdr3_nt: TGTGCCAGCAGCTTAGGGACATCCCGCTCCTACGAGCAGTACTTC
clone_size: .; j_call: TRBJ1-6; v_call: TRBV9; d_call: TRBD1; cdr3_aa: CASSAGDSYNSPLHF; cdr3_nt: TGTGCCAGCAGCGCTGGGGACAGTTATAATTCACCCCTCCACTTT
clone_size: .; j_call: TRBJ2-5; v_call: TRBV14; d_call: .; cdr3_aa: CASSQMRYQETQYF; cdr3_nt: TGTGCCAGCAGCCAGATGCGGTACCAAGAGACCCAGTACTTC
clone_size: once; j_call: TRBJ1-6; v_call: TRBV27; d_call: TRBD1; cdr3_aa: CASSPDRISSPLHF; cdr3_nt: TGTGCCAGCAGTCCGGACAGGATCTCTTCACCCCTCCACTTT
clone_size: .; j_call: TRBJ1-1; v_call: TRBV5-1; d_call: .; cdr3_aa: CASTETGMNTEAFF; cdr3_nt: TGCGCCAGCACGGAAACAGGGATGAACACTGAAGCTTTCTTT
clone_size: .; j_call: TRBJ2-4; v_call: TRBV5-1; d_call: .; cdr3_aa: CASSQGQTLAKNIQYF; cdr3_nt: TGCGCCAGCAGTCAAGGACAGACCCTAGCCAAAAACATTCAGTACTTC
clone_size: .; j_call: TRBJ1-1; v_call: TRBV7-2; d_call: TRBD1; cdr3_aa: CASSLNQGANTEAFF; cdr3_nt: TGTGCCAGCAGCTTAAACCAGGGGGCAAACACTGAAGCTTTCTTT
clone_size: .; j_call: TRBJ1-1; v_call: TRBV27; d_call: .; cdr3_aa: CASSPRQVNTEAFF; cdr3_nt: TGTGCCAGCAGTCCTCGACAGGTGAACACTGAAGCTTTCTTT
clone_size: .; j_call: TRBJ2-5; v_call: TRBV5-4; d_call: .; cdr3_aa: CASSLDAGTQYF; cdr3_nt: TGTGCCAGCAGCTTGGACGCGGGGACCCAGTACTTC
clone_size: .; j_call: TRBJ1-5; v_call: TRBV15; d_call: TRBD1; cdr3_aa: CATSRITGTGNQPQHF; cdr3_nt: TGTGCCACCAGCAGGATAACTGGGACAGGGAATCAGCCCCAGCATTTT
clone_size: .; j_call: TRBJ1-4; v_call: TRBV12-5; d_call: .; cdr3_aa: CASGFTGNTAKLFF; cdr3_nt: TGTGCTAGTGGTTTCACAGGGAACACGGCAAAACTGTTTTTT
clone_size: .; j_call: TRBJ2-5; v_call: TRBV6-1; d_call: .; cdr3_aa: CASSEALAYYAQETQYF; cdr3_nt: TGTGCCAGCAGTGAAGCTCTGGCCTACTATGCCCAAGAGACCCAGTACTTC
clone_size: .; j_call: TRBJ2-7; v_call: TRBV7-9; d_call: .; cdr3_aa: CASSFQGYEQYF; cdr3_nt: TGTGCCAGCAGCTTTCAGGGGTACGAGCAGTACTTC
clone_size: .; j_call: TRBJ2-7; v_call: TRBV15; d_call: TRBD1; cdr3_aa: CATSRARRQGQQYF; cdr3_nt: TGTGCCACCAGCAGAGCAAGGAGACAGGGTCAGCAGTACTTC
clone_size: .; j_call: TRBJ1-2; v_call: TRBV5-1; d_call: .; cdr3_aa: CASSVEGNYGYTF; cdr3_nt: TGCGCCAGCAGCGTGGAGGGGAACTATGGCTACACCTTC
clone_size: .; j_call: TRBJ1-5; v_call: TRBV18; d_call: TRBD1; cdr3_aa: CASSHGTGGAYSNQPQHF; cdr3_nt: TGTGCCAGCTCACACGGGACAGGGGGCGCATATAGCAATCAGCCCCAGCATTTT
clone_size: once; j_call: TRBJ2-7; v_call: TRBV18; d_call: TRBD1; cdr3_aa: CASSPGTGPYEQYF; cdr3_nt: TGTGCCAGCTCACCCGGGACAGGGCCCTACGAGCAGTACTTC